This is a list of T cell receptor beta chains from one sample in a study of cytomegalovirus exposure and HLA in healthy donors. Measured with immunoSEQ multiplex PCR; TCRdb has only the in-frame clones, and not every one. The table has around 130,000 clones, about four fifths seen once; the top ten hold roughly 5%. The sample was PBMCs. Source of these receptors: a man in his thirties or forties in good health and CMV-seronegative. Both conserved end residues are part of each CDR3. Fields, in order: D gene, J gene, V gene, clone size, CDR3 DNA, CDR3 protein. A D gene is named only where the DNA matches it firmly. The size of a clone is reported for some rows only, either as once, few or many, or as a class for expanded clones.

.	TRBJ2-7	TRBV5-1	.	TGCGCCAGCAGGCCGGACACCCGGCAAACTTACGAGCAGTACTTC	CASRPDTRQTYEQYF
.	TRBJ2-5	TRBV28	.	TGTGCCAGCAGTTTAACTCGCCGGGAGACCCAGTACTTC	CASSLTRRETQYF
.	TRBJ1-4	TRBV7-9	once	TGTGCCAGCAGCTCCGACATCCGCGAAAAACTGTTTTTT	CASSSDIREKLFF
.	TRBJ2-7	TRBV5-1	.	TGCGCCAGCAGCCCACGGACAAGTAGCTCCTACGAGCAGTACTTC	CASSPRTSSSYEQYF
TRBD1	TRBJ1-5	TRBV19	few	TGTGCCAGTAGTACAGGGGGCGATCAGCCCCAGCATTTT	CASSTGGDQPQHF
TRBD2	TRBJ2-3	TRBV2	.	TGTGCCAGCAGACGACTAGCGGGGGGTCCAGATACGCAGTATTTT	CASRRLAGGPDTQYF
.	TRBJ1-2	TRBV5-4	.	TGTGCCAGCAGCTTTCGACAGATTAACTATGGCTACACCTTC	CASSFRQINYGYTF
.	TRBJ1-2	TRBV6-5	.	TGTGCCAGCAGCCGACAGCTTAACTATGGCTACACCTTC	CASSRQLNYGYTF
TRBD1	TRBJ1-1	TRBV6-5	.	TGTGCCAGCAGACGAACAGGGGCTGAAGCTTTCTTT	CASRRTGAEAFF
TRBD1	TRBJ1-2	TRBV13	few	TGTGCCAGCAGGATAAGGTTTCGGGACAGGAGACCCTTAAACTATGGCTACACCTTC	CASRIRFRDRRPLNYGYTF
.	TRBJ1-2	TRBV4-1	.	TGCGCCAGCAGCCAAGATTGGCCCGTCAGAAATGGCTACACCTTC	CASSQDWPVRNGYTF
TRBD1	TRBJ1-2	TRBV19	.	TGTGCCAGTAGTATGACAGGGACTGCGGACTATGGCTACACCTTC	CASSMTGTADYGYTF
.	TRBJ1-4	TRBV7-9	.	TGTGCCAGCAGCTTAGAATCATCCGAAAAACTGTTTTTT	CASSLESSEKLFF
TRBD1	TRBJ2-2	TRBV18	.	TGTGCCAGCTCACGCAGACAGGGGCACACCGGGGAGCTGTTTTTT	CASSRRQGHTGELFF
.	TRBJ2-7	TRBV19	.	TGTGCCAGTAGTATTGATCTCGGGAGCTACGAGCAGTACTTC	CASSIDLGSYEQYF
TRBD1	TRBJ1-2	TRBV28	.	TGTGCCAGCAGTATACAGGGGGCCTATGGCTACACCTTC	CASSIQGAYGYTF
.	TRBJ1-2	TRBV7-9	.	TGTGCCAGCAGCTTCTTGATATCGGGACATGTCTACACCTTC	CASSFLISGHVYTF
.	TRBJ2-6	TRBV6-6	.	TGTGCCAGCAGAGGGGCGGGGAGCTCTGGGGCCAACGTCCTGACTTTC	CASRGAGSSGANVLTF
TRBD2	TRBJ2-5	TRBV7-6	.	TGTGCCAGCAGCTCCCGACTAGCGGGAGGGGAGACCCAGTACTTC	CASSSRLAGGETQYF
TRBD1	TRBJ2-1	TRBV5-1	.	TGCGCCAGCAGCTTGGGACAGGGGGCAGGGGGTAATGAGCAGTTCTTC	CASSLGQGAGGNEQFF
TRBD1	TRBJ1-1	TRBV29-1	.	TGCAGCGTTCACAGGGGGAACACTGAAGCTTTCTTT	CSVHRGNTEAFF
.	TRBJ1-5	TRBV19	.	TGTGCCAGTAGTCGCAGGGTGGATAGCAATCAGCCCCAGCATTTT	CASSRRVDSNQPQHF
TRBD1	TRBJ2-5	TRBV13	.	TGTGCCAGCAGCTCCGGGACAGGATTACAAGAGACCCAGTACTTC	CASSSGTGLQETQYF
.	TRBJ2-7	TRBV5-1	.	TGCGCCAGCAGCCTCCACACCAACTACGAGCAGTACTTC	CASSLHTNYEQYF
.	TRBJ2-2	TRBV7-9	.	TGTGCCAGCACCCGACAGTGGGGGGATCGGGACACCGGGGAGCTGTTTTTT	CASTRQWGDRDTGELFF
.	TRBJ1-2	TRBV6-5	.	TGTGCCAGCAGTTACTCTATAGGACAAGTCAACTATGGCTACACCTTC	CASSYSIGQVNYGYTF
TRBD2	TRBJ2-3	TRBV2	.	TGTGCCAGCGGGGGACTAGAAACAGATACGCAGTATTTT	CASGGLETDTQYF
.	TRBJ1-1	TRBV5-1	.	TGCGCCAGCAGAAAACAGGACATGAACACTGAAGCTTTCTTT	CASRKQDMNTEAFF
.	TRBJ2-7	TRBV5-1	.	TGCGCCAGCAGCCCCGTTCGGGCCTACGAGCAGTACTTC	CASSPVRAYEQYF
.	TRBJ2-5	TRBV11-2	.	TGTGCCAGCAGCTTAGTGGTGGGCAGGGGATTACAAGAGACCCAGTACTTC	CASSLVVGRGLQETQYF
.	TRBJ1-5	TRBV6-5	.	TGTGCCAGCAGTCGCGATAGCAATCAGCCCCAGCATTTT	CASSRDSNQPQHF
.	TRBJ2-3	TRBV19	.	TGTGCCAGTAGCCCGGGACAGCTAGCGGGAGATACGCAGTATTTT	CASSPGQLAGDTQYF
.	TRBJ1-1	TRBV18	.	TGTGCCAGCTCACCAGGGAGGCTCACTGAAGCTTTCTTT	CASSPGRLTEAFF
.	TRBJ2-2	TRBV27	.	TGTGCCAGCAGTCCCACCCGGGGAAACACCGGGGAGCTGTTTTTT	CASSPTRGNTGELFF
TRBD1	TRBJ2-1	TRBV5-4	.	TGTGCCAGCAGCTCTACAGGGGGCTATGAGCAGTTCTTC	CASSSTGGYEQFF
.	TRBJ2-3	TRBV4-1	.	TGCGCCAGCAGCCAAGACACGGTACTCCCGGATACGCAGTATTTT	CASSQDTVLPDTQYF
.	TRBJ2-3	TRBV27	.	TGTGCCAGCGGCCTGAGGGACTCATCAGATACGCAGTATTTT	CASGLRDSSDTQYF
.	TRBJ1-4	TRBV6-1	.	TGTGCCAGCAGTGTAAACAGGGCCCAGAATGAAAAACTGTTTTTT	CASSVNRAQNEKLFF
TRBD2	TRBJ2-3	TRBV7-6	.	TGTGCCAGCAGCCTCGGGACTAGCGGGACCAACACAGATACGCAGTATTTT	CASSLGTSGTNTDTQYF
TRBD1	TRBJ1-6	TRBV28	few	TGTGCCAGCAGTCCCGCCGGGACAGGGATCTCTTCACCCCTCCACTTT	CASSPAGTGISSPLHF
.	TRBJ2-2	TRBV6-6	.	TGTGCCAGCAGCTCTACCGGGGAGCTGTTTTTT	CASSSTGELFF
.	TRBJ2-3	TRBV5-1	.	TGCGCCAGCAGCTTCTACTTCGAGGGCGATACGCAGTATTTT	CASSFYFEGDTQYF
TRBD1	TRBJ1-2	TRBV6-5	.	TGTGCCAGCAGCTACCTCCGGACAGGGGGCGGCTATGGCTACACCTTC	CASSYLRTGGGYGYTF
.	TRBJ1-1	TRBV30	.	TGTGCCTGGTCTCAGGAGGCTGAAGCTTTCTTT	CAWSQEAEAFF
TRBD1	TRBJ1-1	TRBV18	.	TGTGCCAGCTCACCATTTGCAGACAGGGGGAGAACTGAAGCTTTCTTT	CASSPFADRGRTEAFF
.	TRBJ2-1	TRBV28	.	TGTGCCAGCAGTCGGGACTCGGCCTACAATGAGCAGTTCTTC	CASSRDSAYNEQFF